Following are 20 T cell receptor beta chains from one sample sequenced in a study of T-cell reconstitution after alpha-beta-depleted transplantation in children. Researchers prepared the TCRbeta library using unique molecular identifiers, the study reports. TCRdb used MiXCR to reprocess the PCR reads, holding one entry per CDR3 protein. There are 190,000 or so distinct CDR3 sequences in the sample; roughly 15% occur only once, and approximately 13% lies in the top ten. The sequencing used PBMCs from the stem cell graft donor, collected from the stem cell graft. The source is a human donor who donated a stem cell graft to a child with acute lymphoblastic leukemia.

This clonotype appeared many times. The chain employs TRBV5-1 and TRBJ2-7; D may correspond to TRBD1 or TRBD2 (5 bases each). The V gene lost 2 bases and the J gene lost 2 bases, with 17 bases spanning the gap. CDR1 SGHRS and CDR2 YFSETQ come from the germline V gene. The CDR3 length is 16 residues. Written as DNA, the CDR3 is TGCGCCAGCAGCTTATCGGGGACCTGGCCCACCTACGAGCAGTACTTC. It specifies CASSLSGTWPTYEQYF. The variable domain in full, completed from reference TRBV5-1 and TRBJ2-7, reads KAGVTQTPRYLIKTRGQQVTLSCSPISGHRSVSWYQQTPGQGLQFLFEYFSETQRNKGNFPGRFSGRQFSNSRSEMNVSTLELGDSALYLCASSLSGTWPTYEQYFGPGTRLTVT.

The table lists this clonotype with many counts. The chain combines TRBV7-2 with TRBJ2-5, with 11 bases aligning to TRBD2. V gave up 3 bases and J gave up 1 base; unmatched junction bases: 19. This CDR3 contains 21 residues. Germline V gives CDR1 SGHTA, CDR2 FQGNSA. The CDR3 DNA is TGTGCCAGCAGCTTTTCGTGGACGGACCGTTTACTAGCGGGAGCCCAAGAGACCCAGTACTTC. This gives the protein CASSFSWTDRLLAGAQETQYF.

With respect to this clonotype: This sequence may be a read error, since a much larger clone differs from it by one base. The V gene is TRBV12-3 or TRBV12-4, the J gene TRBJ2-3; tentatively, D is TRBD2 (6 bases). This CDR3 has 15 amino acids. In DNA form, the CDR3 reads TGTGCCAGCAGTTTATCGGGCACTAGCACAAATACGCAGTATTTT. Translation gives CASSLSGTSTNTQYF.

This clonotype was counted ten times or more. DNA for the CDR3: TGCAGTGCTAGAGATCAGATGACAGGGCCTTCTTTGGGTGACTATGGCTACACCTTC. It encodes CSARDQMTGPSLGDYGYTF. The V call is TRBV20-1, the J call TRBJ1-2; 7 nucleotides match TRBD1. Germline lookup yields CDR1 DFQATT and CDR2 SNEGSKA (reference sequence). The CDR3 covers 19 residues. The V gene end was trimmed by 0 bases and the J gene end by 3 bases; junction bases not matched to a gene: 19.

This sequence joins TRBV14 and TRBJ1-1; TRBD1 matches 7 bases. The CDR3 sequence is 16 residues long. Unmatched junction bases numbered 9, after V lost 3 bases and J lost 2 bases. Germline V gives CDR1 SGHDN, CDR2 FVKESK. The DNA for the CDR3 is TGTGCCAGCAGCCACCTAAGGGACAGATCAAACACTGAAGCTTTCTTT. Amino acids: CASSHLRDRSNTEAFF.

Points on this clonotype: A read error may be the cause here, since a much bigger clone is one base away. In nucleotides, the CDR3 is TGTGCCAGCAGTTTAGCCCGGAGGGCGCAGTATTTT. Translation gives CASSLARRAQYF. The chain recombines TRBV12-3 or TRBV12-4 with TRBJ2-3; TRBD2 is a possible D gene (6 bases). This CDR3 contains 12 residues. V lost 0 bases and J 10 bases, leaving 8 bases between the germline ends.

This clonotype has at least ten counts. CDR3 DNA sequence: TGTGCCAGCAGCTTAGCCCGTGGGGGCGAGCAGTACTTC. Translating gives CASSLARGGEQYF. V is TRBV7-9 and J is TRBJ2-7, with D perhaps assigned TRBD1 or TRBD2 (5 bases each). Trimming left V 0 bases short and J 6 bases short, with 9 bases between. There are 13 residues in the CDR3. Germline CDR1 reads SEHNR; CDR2 reads FQNEAQ (reference sequence).

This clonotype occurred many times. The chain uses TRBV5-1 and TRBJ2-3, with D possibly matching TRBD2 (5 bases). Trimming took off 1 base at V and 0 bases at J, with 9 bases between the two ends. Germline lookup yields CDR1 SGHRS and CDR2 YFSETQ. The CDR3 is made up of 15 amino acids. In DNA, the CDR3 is TGCGCCAGCAGCTTGACGGGCGGGAGCACAGATACGCAGTATTTT. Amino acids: CASSLTGGSTDTQYF. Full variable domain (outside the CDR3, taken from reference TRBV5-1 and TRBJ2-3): KAGVTQTPRYLIKTRGQQVTLSCSPISGHRSVSWYQQTPGQGLQFLFEYFSETQRNKGNFPGRFSGRQFSNSRSEMNVSTLELGDSALYLCASSLTGGSTDTQYFGPGTRLTVL.

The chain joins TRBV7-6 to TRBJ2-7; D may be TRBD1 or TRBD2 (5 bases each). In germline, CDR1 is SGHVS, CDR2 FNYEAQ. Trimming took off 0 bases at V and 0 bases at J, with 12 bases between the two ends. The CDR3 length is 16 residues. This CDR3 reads CASSLASRGGSYEQYF. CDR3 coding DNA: TGTGCCAGCAGCTTAGCTAGCCGGGGCGGCTCCTACGAGCAGTACTTC. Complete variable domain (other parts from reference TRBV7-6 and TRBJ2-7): GAGVSQSPRYKVTKRGQDVALRCDPISGHVSLYWYRQALGQGPEFLTYFNYEAQQDKSGLPNDRFSAERPEGSISTLTIQRTEQRDSAMYRCASSLASRGGSYEQYFGPGTRLTVT.

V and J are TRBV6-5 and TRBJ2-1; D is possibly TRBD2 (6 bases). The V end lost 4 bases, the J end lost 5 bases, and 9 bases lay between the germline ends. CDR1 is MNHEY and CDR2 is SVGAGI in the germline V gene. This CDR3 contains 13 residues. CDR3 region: CASSFRTNNEQFF. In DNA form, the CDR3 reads TGTGCCAGCAGTTTTAGGACTAACAATGAGCAGTTCTTC.

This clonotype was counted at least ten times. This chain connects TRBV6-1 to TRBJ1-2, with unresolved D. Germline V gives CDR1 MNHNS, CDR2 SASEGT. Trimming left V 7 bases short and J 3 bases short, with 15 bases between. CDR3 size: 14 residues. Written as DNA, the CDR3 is TGTGCCAGCAAGGTCAGAACGGGCGACTATGGCTACACCTTC. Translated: CASKVRTGDYGYTF.

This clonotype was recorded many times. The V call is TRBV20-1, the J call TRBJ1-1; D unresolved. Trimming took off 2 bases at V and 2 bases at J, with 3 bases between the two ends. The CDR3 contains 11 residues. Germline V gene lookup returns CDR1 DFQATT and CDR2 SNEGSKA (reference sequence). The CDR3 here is CSARNNTEAFF. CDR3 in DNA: TGCAGTGCTAGAAACAACACTGAAGCTTTCTTT.

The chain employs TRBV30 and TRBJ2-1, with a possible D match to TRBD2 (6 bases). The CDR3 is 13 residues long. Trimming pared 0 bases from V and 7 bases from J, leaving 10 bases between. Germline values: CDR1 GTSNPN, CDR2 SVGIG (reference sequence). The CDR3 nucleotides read TGTGCCTGGAGTGTATCTCGGGGGAATGAGCAGTTCTTC. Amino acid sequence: CAWSVSRGNEQFF.

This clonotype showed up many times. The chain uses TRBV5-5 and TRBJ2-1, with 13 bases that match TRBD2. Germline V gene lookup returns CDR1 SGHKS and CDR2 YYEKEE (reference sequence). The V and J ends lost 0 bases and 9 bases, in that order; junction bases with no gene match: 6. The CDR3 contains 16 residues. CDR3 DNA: TGTGCCAGCAGCTTGGCCGGACTAGCGGGAGCGGGTGAGCAGTTCTTC. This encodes CASSLAGLAGAGEQFF.

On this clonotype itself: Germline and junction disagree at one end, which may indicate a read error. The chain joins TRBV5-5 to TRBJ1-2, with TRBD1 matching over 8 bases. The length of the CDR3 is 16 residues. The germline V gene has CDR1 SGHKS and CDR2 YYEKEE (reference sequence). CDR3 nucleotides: TGTGCCAGCAGCTTGGGGCTGGACAGGGCAGGATATGGCGACACCTTC. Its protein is CASSLGLDRAGYGDTF.

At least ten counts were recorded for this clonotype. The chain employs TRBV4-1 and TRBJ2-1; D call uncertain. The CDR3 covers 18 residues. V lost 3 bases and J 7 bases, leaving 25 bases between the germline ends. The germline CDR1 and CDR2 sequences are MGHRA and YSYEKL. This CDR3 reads CASSHLPVGQRGGNEQFF. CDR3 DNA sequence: TGCGCCAGCAGCCATCTCCCTGTCGGGCAACGCGGTGGGAATGAGCAGTTCTTC.

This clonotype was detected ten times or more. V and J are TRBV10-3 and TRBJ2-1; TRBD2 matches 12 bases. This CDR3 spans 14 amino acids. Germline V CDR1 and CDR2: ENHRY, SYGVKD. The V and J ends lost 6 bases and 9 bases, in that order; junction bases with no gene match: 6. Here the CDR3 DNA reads TGTGCCATCAGCTGGACTAGCGGGGAGGGTGAGCAGTTCTTC. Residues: CAISWTSGEGEQFF.

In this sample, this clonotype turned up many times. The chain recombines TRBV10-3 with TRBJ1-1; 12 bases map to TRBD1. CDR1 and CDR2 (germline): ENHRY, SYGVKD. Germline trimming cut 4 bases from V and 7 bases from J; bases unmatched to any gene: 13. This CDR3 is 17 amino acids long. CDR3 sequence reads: CAISAHTPGQGAFEAFF. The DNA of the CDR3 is TGTGCCATCAGTGCACATACTCCGGGACAGGGGGCGTTTGAAGCTTTCTTT.

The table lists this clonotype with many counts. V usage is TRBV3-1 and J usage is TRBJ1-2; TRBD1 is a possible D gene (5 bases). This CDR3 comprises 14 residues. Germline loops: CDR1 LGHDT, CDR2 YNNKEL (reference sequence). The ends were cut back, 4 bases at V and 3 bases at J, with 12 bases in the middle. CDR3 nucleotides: TGTGCCAGCAGCCTCGGGACGGAGGACTATGGCTACACCTTC. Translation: CASSLGTEDYGYTF.

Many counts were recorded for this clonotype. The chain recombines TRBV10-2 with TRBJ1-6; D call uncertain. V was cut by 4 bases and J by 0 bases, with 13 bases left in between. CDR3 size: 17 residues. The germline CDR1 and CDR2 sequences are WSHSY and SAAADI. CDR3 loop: CASSVRELSSYNSPLHF. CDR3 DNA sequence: TGCGCCAGCAGTGTTAGGGAGTTGAGCTCCTATAATTCACCCCTCCACTTT.